In its sample, the clone carrying this T cell receptor beta chain was seen once. The antigen is undetermined. This sample is part of a study of graft-versus-host responses after intestinal transplantation. Overall study: Transplantation in recipients was multivisceral, liver-intestinal, or isolated intestinal. Overall study results and limits: GvH clonotypes were identified within recipient marrow, with a subset emerging first in ileum or blood. Allografts carried high graft-versus-host to host-versus-graft clonal ratios in patients having graft-donor T cell macrochimerism. With peak circulating GvH clone levels came an association with early post-transplant HvG declines.

Germline V gives CDR1 SGHTA, CDR2 FQGNSA. Trimming at V came to 5 bases and at J to 6 bases, leaving 7 bases not matched to a gene. This CDR3 is 14 amino acids long. The data were produced by immunoSEQ multiplex PCR, yet TCRdb's version contains in-frame clones alone and is incomplete. The sample shows around 99,000 clones, 87% of them seen only once. The clonotype comes from a human donor who was the organ donor for an intestinal transplant. The source material was unstimulated CD4+ T cells sorted from spleen or lymph node cells, sampled before transplant. The chain has TRBV7-2 and TRBJ2-3; 8 nucleotides line up with TRBD2. CDR3 sequence: CASSLGLAADTQYF. The CDR3 bases are TGTGCCAGCAGCCTCGGACTAGCAGCGGATACGCAGTATTTT.